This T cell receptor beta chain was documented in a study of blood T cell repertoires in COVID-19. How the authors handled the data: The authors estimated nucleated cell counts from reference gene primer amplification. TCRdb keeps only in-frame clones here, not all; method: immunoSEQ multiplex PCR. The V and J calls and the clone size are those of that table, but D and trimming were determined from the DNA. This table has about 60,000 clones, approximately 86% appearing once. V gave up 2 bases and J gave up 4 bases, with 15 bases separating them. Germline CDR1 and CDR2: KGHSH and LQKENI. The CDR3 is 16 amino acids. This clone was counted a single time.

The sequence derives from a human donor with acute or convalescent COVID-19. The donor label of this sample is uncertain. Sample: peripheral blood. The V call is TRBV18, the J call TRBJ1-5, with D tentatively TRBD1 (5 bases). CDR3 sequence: CASSPFGAQTNQPQHF. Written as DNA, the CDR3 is TGTGCCAGCTCACCATTTGGGGCCCAAACAAATCAGCCCCAGCATTTT.